This T cell receptor (beta chain) is from a study of cytomegalovirus exposure and HLA in healthy donors. PCR employed 60 Vbeta and 13 Jbeta primers. TCRdb's copy holds only in-frame clones and misses some; the assay was immunoSEQ multiplex PCR. Among about 240,000 clones, approximately 78% were seen once, and the ten largest hold about 0.47%. Germline CDR1 is SEHNR and CDR2 is FQNEAQ (reference sequence). The CDR3 runs to 14 residues. The germline V and J ends were trimmed by 4 bases and 9 bases, with 18 bases remaining between them. The TCR comes from a boy younger than 18 in good health and CMV-seronegative. Input material: PBMCs. The rearrangement joins TRBV7-9 to TRBJ2-5, with D possibly being TRBD2 (7 bases). CDR3 DNA sequence: TGTGCCAGCAGCTCTTCGGGGGGCCATGAGGCCCAGTACTTC. Its translation is CASSSSGGHEAQYF. Together with reference TRBV7-9 and TRBJ2-5, the CDR3 gives the full variable domain: DTGVSQNPRHKITKRGQNVTFRCDPISEHNRLYWYRQTLGQGPEFLTYFQNEAQLEKSRLLSDRFSAERPKGSFSTLEIQRTEQGDSAMYLCASSSSGGHEAQYFGPGTRLLVL.